This T cell receptor (beta chain) was sequenced for a study of T cells in Graves' hyperthyroidism and ophthalmopathy. Study-level points and caveats: A model built on 13 V-J features separated ophthalmopathy from stable hyperthyroidism.

This clonotype was detected many times. The antigen is undetermined. Compared with germline, one end of the junction differs, possibly owing to a read error. The CDR3 consists of 12 residues. Looked up from germline, CDR1 is MNHEY and CDR2 is SVGAGI. It was RNA transcripts that yielded the amplified TCR beta CDR3 regions. Primed by the HTBI set, a first-round RT-PCR was run on the TCR CDR3. TCRdb recomputed calls from the multiplex PCR reads with MiXCR, one row per CDR3 protein. The table records hundreds of thousands of distinct CDR3 sequences, approximately 40% of them present only once. Each diagnosis was grounded in clinical symptoms, serum thyroxine and TRAb, thyroid ultrasound, and orbital computed tomography.

This rearrangement joins TRBV6-5 to TRBJ1-2; no reliable D call. The receptor's source is a man in his late teens or twenties with Graves' hyperthyroidism. The sample was blood. DNA for the CDR3: TGTGCCAGCAGTGACTCAACCTATGGCTACACCTTC. Translating it yields CASSDSTYGYTF.